What follows is one T cell receptor beta chain and its context. Its antigen is undetermined. Free of recent acute infections or vaccinations, the donors were healthy HIV-negative adults. This sample was included in a study of shared clonotypes between healthy human individuals. Study summary: Plates per donor: three CD4 naive, three CD4 memory, two CD8 naive, one CD8 memory.

Germline values: CDR1 SGHTA, CDR2 FQGNSA. Unmatched junction bases numbered 12, after V lost 4 bases and J lost 6 bases. The CDR3 consists of 17 residues. Study conclusions and caveats: Shared clonotypes: roughly 4.7% naive CD4, under 4% naive CD8, under 2.5% memory CD4, over 0.3% memory CD8.

Here immunoSEQ multiplex PCR was the method, and the copy in TCRdb shows in-frame clones only, minus some. The sample consists of some 2,000,000 clones, roughly 95% of them appearing once. The origin of this receptor is a man younger than 30 in good health. The chain links TRBV7-2 to TRBJ2-1; 10 positions agree with TRBD2. Material for sequencing was naive CD4+ T cells sorted from blood. Subset indicated: CD45RA+ positively selected. The CDR3 sequence is CASSSHLLAGPSNEQFF. The CDR3 region has the DNA TGTGCCAGCAGCTCACATTTACTAGCGGGGCCATCCAATGAGCAGTTCTTC. Combining the CDR3 with reference TRBV7-2 and TRBJ2-1 gives the whole variable domain GAGVSQSPSNKVTEKGKDVELRCDPISGHTALYWYRQSLGQGLEFLIYFQGNSAPDKSGLPSDRFSAERTGGSVSTLTIQRTQQEDSAVYLCASSSHLLAGPSNEQFFGPGTRLTVL.